This T cell receptor beta chain stems from a study of response to subunit inactivated influenza vaccine. TCRdb reanalysed the RT-PCR reads using MiXCR and keeps one entry per CDR3 protein. The sample records some 520,000 distinct CDR3 sequences, 16% being singletons. In this sample, this clonotype turned up many times. Antigen: not known. With V trimmed by 8 bases and J by 5 bases, 8 bases remained unmatched. CDR3 length: 15 residues. General observations from the study: Every seasonal influenza vaccination brings in few new T cells, the authors suggested.

Sequencing was performed on CD4+ T cells sorted from PBMCs, taken less than 30 months after vaccination. The receptor comes from a man between 50 and 69 years old who received an inactivated influenza vaccine. The rearrangement uses TRBV12-3 or TRBV12-4 and TRBJ2-2; TRBD1 matches at 10 bases. The CDR3 nucleotides are TGTGCCAGCCGAACCAGGACAGGGGGTACCGGGGAGCTGTTTTTT. This codes for CASRTRTGGTGELFF.